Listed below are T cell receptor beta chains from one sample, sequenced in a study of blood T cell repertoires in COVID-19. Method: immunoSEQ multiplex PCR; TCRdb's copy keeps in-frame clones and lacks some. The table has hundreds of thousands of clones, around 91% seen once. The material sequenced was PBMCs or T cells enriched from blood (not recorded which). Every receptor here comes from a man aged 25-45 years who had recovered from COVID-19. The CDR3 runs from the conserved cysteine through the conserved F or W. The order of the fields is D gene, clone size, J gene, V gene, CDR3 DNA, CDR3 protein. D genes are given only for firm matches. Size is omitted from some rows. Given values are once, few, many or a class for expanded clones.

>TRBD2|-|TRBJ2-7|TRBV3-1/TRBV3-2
TGTGCCAGCAGCCCGGGGGGAGGGCCCTACGAGCAGTACTTT
CASSPGGGPYEQYF
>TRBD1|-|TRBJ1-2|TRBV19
TGTGCCAGTAGTTCAAGACAGGGGTTCGACTATGGCTACACCTTC
CASSSRQGFDYGYTF
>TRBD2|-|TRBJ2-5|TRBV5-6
TGTGCCAGCAGCTTGCCTGGCGGGAGATCAATAGAGACCCAGTACTTC
CASSLPGGRSIETQYF
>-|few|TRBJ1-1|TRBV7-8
TGTGCCAGCAGCTTAATCGGGGTGCAAGATTTTAACACTGAAGCTTTCTTT
CASSLIGVQDFNTEAFF
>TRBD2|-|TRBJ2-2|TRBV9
TGTGCCAGCAGCGTAGCTAGCGGGGCCGGGGAGCTGTTTTTT
CASSVASGAGELFF
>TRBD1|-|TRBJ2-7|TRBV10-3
TGTGCCATCAGTGAGCCAAGGGACAGTGAATACGAGCAGTACTTC
CAISEPRDSEYEQYF
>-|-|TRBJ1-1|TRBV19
TGTGCCAGTAGTTCACACCTTGAAGCTTTCTTT
CASSSHLEAFF
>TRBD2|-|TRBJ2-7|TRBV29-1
TGCAGCGTTGGATTACTAGCGGGCGATGAGCAGTACTTC
CSVGLLAGDEQYF
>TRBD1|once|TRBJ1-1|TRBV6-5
TGTGCCAGCAGATTAGACAGGGTAGCCACTGAAGCTTTCTTT
CASRLDRVATEAFF
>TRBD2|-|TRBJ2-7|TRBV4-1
TGCGCCAGCAGCCAAATGGCGGGAGGACTCGAGCAGTACTTC
CASSQMAGGLEQYF
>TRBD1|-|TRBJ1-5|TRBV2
TGTGCCAGCAGTCGACTACAGGGGGCCTGGGATCAGCCCCAGCATTTT
CASSRLQGAWDQPQHF
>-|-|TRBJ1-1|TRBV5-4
TGTGCCAGCAGCTTACACGGAGTCATGAACACTGAAGCTTTCTTT
CASSLHGVMNTEAFF
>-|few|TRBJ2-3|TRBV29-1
TGCAGCGTGGAGGCGGCACACCGCACAGATACGCAGTATTTT
CSVEAAHRTDTQYF
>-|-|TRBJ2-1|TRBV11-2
TGTGCCAGCAGTTACCGCCCCCGGGACATCAATGAGCAGTTCTTC
CASSYRPRDINEQFF
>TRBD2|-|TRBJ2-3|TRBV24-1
TGTGCCACCAGTGATTTGCCTCGGAATGTAGCGGGGGGTCTGACGCAGTATTTT
CATSDLPRNVAGGLTQYF
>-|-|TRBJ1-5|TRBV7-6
TGTGCCAGCAGCGGAGGTGTAGGGACAAATCAGCCCCAGCATTTT
CASSGGVGTNQPQHF
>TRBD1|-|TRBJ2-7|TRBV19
TGTGCCAGTAGCGGACAGGGGATCAGCCACGAGCAGTACTTC
CASSGQGISHEQYF
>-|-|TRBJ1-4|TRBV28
TGTGCCAGCAGTCCCCCAGGGAAAGGAAATGAAAAACTGTTTTTT
CASSPPGKGNEKLFF
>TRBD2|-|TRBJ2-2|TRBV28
TGTGCCAGCAGCCACAGTGCAACTAGCGCCGGGGAGCTGTTTTTT
CASSHSATSAGELFF
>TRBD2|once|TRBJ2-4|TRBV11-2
TGTGCCAGCAGCCGAGTAGTAGCGGGAGATCCCCAAAACATTCAGTACTTC
CASSRVVAGDPQNIQYF
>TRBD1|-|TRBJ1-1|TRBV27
TGTGCCAGCAGGGTCACAGGGGGCACTGAAGCTTTCTTT
CASRVTGGTEAFF
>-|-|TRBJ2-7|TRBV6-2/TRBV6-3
TGTGCCAGCAGTTACCCTCTTAGCGGCTACAGCTACGAGCAGTACTTC
CASSYPLSGYSYEQYF
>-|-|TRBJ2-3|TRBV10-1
TGCGCCACCAGCCGACAGCTTAGCACAGATACGCAGTATTTT
CATSRQLSTDTQYF
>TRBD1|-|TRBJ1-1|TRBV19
TGTGCCAGTAGGAACGGACAGGTTATAGAAGCTTTCTTT
CASRNGQVIEAFF
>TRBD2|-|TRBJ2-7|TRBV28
TGTGCCAGCAGTGGGAGGACTAGCGGGATCTCCTACGAGCAGTACTTC
CASSGRTSGISYEQYF
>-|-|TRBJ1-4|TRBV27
TGTGCCAGCAGTTCAACAGGGTCCTCAAGTGAAAAACTGTTTTTT
CASSSTGSSSEKLFF
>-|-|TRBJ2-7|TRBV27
TGTGCCAGCAACCAAGGATGGGCGGGGATCGGGTACGAGCAGTACTTC
CASNQGWAGIGYEQYF
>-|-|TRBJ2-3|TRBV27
TGTGCCAGCAAGGAAGGGGGAGGGACAGATACGCAGTATTTT
CASKEGGGTDTQYF